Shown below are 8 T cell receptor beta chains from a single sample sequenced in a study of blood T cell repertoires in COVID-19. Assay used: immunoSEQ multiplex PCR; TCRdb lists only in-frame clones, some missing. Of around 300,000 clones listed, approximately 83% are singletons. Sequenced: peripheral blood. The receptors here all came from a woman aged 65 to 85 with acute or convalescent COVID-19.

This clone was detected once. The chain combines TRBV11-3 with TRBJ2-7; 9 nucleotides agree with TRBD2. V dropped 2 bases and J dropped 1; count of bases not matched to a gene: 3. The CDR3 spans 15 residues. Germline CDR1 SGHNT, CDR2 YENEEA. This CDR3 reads CASSLLAGGSYEQYF. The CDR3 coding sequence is TGTGCCAGCAGCTTACTGGCGGGGGGGTCCTACGAGCAGTACTTC.

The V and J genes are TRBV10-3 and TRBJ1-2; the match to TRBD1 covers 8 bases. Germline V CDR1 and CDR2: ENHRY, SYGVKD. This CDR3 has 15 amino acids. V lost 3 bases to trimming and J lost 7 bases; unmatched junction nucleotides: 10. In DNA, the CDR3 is TGTGCCATCAGTGATCCCAGGGGGCAGGCTTCTGGCTACACCTTC. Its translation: CAISDPRGQASGYTF.

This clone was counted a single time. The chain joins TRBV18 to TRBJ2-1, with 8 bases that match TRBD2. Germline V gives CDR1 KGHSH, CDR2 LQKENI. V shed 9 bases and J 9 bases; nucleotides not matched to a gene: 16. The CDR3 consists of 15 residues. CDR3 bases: TGTGCCAGTCATGAAAGCGGGGGTCTTTTAGTTGAGCAGTTCTTC. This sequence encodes CASHESGGLLVEQFF.

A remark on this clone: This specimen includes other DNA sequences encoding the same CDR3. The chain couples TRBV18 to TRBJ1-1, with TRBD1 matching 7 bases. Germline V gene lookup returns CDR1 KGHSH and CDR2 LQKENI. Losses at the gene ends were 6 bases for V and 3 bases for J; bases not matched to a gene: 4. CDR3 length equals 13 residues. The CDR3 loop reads CASSPGGDTEAFF. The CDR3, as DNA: TGTGCCAGCTCCCCAGGGGGGGACACTGAAGCTTTCTTT. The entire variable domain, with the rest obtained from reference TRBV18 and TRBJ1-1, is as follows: NAGVMQNPRHLVRRRGQEARLRCSPMKGHSHVYWYRQLPEEGLKFMVYLQKENIIDESGMPKERFSAEFPKEGPSILRIQQVVRGDSAAYFCASSPGGDTEAFFGQGTRLTVV.

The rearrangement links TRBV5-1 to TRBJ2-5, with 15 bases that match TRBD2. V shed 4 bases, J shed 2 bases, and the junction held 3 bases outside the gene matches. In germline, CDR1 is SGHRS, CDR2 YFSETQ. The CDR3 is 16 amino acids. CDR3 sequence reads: CASSLGLAGGQETQYF. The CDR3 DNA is TGCGCCAGCAGCCTCGGACTAGCGGGGGGGCAAGAGACCCAGTACTTC. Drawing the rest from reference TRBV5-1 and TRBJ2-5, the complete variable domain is KAGVTQTPRYLIKTRGQQVTLSCSPISGHRSVSWYQQTPGQGLQFLFEYFSETQRNKGNFPGRFSGRQFSNSRSEMNVSTLELGDSALYLCASSLGLAGGQETQYFGPGTRLLVL.

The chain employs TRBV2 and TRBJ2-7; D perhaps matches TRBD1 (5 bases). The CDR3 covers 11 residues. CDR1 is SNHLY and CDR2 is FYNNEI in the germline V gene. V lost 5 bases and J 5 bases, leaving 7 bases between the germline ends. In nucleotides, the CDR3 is TGTGCCAGCAGTACCAGGGACGAGCAGTACTTC. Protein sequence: CASSTRDEQYF.

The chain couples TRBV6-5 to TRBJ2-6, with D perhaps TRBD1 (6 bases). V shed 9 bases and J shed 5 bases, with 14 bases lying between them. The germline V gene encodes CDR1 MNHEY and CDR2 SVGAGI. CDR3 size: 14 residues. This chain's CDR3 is CASGYRERANVLTF. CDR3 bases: TGTGCCAGTGGCTACAGGGAGAGGGCCAACGTCCTGACTTTC.

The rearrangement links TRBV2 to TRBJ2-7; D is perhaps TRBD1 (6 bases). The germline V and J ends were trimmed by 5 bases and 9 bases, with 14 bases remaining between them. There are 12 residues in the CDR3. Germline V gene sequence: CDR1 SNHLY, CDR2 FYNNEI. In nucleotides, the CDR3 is TGTGCCAGCAGTAGACAGGAGGCCGGGCAGTACTTC. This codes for CASSRQEAGQYF.